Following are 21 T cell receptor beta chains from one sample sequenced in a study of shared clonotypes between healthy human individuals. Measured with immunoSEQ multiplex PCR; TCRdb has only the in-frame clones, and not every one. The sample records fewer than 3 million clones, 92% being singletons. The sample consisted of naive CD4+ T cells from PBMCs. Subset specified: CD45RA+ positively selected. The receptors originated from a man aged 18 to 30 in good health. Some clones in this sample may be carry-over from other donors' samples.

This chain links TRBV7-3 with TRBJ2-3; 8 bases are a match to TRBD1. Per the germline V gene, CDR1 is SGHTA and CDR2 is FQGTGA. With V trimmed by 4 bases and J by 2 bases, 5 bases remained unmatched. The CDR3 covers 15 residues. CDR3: CASSSGGMFTDTQYF. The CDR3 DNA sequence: TGTGCCAGCAGCTCAGGGGGCATGTTCACAGATACGCAGTATTTT.

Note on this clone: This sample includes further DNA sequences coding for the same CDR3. CDR3 nucleotides: TGTGCCATCAGTGAGTCGGTAGAGACCCAGTACTTC. This translates into CAISESVETQYF. This chain joins TRBV10-3 and TRBJ2-5; no reliable D call. The length of the CDR3 is 12 residues. Trimming stripped 0 bases from V and 4 bases from J, with 3 bases between. Germline loops: CDR1 ENHRY, CDR2 SYGVKD.

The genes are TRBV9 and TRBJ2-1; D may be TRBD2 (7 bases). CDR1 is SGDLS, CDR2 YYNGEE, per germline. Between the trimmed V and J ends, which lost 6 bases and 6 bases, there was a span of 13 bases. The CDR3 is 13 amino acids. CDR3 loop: CASTLGGANEQFF. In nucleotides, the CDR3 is TGTGCCAGCACCCTAGGGGGGGCCAATGAGCAGTTCTTC.

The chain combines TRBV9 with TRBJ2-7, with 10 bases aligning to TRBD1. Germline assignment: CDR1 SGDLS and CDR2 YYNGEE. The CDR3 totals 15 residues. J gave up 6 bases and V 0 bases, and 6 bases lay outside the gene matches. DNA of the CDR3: TGTGCCAGCAGCGTAGGAGGGACAGGGGCGGTCGAGCAGTACTTC. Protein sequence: CASSVGGTGAVEQYF.

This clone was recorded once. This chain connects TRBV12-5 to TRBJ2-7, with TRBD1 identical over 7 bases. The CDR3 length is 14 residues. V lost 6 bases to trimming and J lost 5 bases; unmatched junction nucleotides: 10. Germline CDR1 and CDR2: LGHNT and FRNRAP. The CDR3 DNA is TGTGCTAGTGGACAGGGGCAGGGGATCGACGAGCAGTACTTC. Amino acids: CASGQGQGIDEQYF.

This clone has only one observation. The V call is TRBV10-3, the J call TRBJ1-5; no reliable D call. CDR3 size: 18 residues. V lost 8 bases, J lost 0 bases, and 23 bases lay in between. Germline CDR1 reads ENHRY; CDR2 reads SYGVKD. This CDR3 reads CAIATSTWEANSNQPQHF. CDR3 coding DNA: TGTGCCATCGCCACCTCGACGTGGGAGGCAAATAGCAATCAGCCCCAGCATTTT.

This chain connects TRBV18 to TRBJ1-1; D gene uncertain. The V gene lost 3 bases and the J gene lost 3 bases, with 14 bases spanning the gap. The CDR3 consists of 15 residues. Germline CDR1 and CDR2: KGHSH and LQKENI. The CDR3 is CASSPGRFRDTEAFF. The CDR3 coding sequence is TGTGCCAGCTCACCGGGTCGGTTTAGGGACACTGAAGCTTTCTTT.

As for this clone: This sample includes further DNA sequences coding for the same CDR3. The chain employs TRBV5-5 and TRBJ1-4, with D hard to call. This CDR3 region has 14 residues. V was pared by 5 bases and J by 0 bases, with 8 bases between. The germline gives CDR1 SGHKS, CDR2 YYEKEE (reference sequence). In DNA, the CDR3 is TGTGCCAGCAGAATGTCCGCAACTAATGAAAAACTGTTTTTT. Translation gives CASRMSATNEKLFF.

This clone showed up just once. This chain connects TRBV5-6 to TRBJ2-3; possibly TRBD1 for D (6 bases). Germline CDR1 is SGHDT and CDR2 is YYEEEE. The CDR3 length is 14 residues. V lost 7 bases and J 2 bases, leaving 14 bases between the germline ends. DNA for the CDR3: TGTGCCAGCCGGTTTGGGGGCTCCACAGATACGCAGTATTTT. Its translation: CASRFGGSTDTQYF.

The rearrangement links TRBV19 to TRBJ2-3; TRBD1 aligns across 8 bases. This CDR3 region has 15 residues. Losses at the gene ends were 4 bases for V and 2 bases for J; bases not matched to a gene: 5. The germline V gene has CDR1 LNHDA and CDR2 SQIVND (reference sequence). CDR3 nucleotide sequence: TGTGCCAGTAGTAGAGGACAGGGAGCCACAGATACGCAGTATTTT. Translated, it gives CASSRGQGATDTQYF.

This CDR3 reads CASGTGGTYEQYF. The DNA of the CDR3 is TGTGCCAGCGGAACAGGGGGTACCTACGAGCAGTACTTC. The chain recombines TRBV28 with TRBJ2-7; TRBD1 agrees at 8 bases. Germline V CDR1 and CDR2: MDHEN, SYDVKM. Trimming removed 8 bases from V and 2 bases from J; junction bases left unmatched: 5. This CDR3 is 13 amino acids long.

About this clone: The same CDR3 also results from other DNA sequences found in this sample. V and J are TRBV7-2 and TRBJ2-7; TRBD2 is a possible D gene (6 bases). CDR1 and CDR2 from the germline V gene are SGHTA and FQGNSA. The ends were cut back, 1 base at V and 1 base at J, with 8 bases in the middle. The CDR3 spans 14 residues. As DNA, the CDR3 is TGTGCCAGCAGCTTAGAGGAGGGGTCCTACGAGCAGTACTTC. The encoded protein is CASSLEEGSYEQYF.

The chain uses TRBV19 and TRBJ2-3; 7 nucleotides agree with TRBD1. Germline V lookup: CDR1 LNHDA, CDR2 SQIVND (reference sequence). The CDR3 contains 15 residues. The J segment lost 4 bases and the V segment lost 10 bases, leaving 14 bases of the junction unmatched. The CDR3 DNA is TGTGCCACCAAAAACAGGGGATGGGCAGCAGATACGCAGTATTTT. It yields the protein CATKNRGWAADTQYF.

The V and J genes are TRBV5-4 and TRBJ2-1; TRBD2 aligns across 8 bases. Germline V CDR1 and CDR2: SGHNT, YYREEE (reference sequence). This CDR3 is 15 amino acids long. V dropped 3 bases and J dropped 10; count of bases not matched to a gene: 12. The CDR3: CASSSHPELAEEQFF. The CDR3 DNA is TGTGCCAGCAGCTCCCACCCAGAACTAGCGGAGGAGCAGTTCTTC.

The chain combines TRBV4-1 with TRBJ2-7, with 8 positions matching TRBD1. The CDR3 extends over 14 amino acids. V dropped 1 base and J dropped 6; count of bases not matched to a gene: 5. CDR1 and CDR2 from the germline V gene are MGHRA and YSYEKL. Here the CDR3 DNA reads TGCGCCAGCAGCCAAGTGGGCAGGGGGCGCGAGCAGTACTTC. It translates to CASSQVGRGREQYF.

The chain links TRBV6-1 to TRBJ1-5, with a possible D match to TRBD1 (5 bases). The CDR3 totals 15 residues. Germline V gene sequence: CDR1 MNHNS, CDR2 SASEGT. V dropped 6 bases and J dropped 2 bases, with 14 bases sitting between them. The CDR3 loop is CASRTDPSGNQPQHF. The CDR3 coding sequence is TGTGCCAGCAGGACAGACCCCAGTGGCAATCAGCCCCAGCATTTT.

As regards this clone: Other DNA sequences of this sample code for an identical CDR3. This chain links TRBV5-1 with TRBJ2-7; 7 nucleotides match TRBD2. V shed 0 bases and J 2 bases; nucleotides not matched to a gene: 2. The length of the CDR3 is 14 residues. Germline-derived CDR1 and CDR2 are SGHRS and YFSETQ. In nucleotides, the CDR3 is TGCGCCAGCAGCTTGGTGGGAGGGACCTACGAGCAGTACTTC. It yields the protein CASSLVGGTYEQYF.

The CDR3 DNA reads TGTGCCAGCAGCGCAACAGGGAGAGATGGCGAAAAACTGTTTTTT. This codes for CASSATGRDGEKLFF. The chain carries TRBV7-3 and TRBJ1-4; a weak D match, TRBD1 (6 bases). CDR3 length equals 15 residues. The V and J ends lost 5 bases and 8 bases respectively, with 18 bases between them. Germline V gene data show CDR1 as SGHTA and CDR2 as FQGTGA.

CDR3 sequence: CASSQGVARGSYNEQFF. The CDR3 region has the DNA TGCGCCAGCAGCCAAGGAGTAGCAAGGGGCTCCTACAATGAGCAGTTCTTC. The chain combines TRBV4-1 with TRBJ2-1; D is perhaps TRBD1 (5 bases). Trimming removed 1 base at V and 0 bases at J, with 13 bases between. This CDR3 has 17 amino acids. The germline CDR1 and CDR2 sequences are MGHRA and YSYEKL.

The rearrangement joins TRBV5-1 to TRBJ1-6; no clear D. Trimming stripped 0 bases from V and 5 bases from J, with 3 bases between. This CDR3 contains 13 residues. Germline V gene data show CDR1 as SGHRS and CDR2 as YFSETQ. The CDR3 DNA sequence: TGCGCCAGCAGCTTGGGGGATAATTCACCCCTCCACTTT. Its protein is CASSLGDNSPLHF.

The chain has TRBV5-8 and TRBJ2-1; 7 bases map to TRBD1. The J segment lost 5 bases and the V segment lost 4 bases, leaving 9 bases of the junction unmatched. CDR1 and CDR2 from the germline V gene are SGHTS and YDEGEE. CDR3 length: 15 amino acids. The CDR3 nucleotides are TGTGCCAGCAGCCCTATGGGACAGATAAACAATGAGCAGTTCTTC. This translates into CASSPMGQINNEQFF.